The 21 T cell receptor beta chains below all came from one sample that was sequenced in a study of blood T cell repertoires in COVID-19. Profiled with immunoSEQ multiplex PCR; TCRdb holds only in-frame clones, not every one. The sample shows about 100,000 clones, around nine tenths of them seen only once. The sequenced material came from peripheral blood. These receptors were taken from a human donor in a cohort sampled during active COVID-19.

The chain uses TRBV3-1 (or the pseudogene TRBV3-2) and TRBJ2-7; a weak D match, TRBD2 (5 bases). CDR1 and CDR2 (germline): LGHDT, YNNKEL (reference sequence). V was pared by 1 base and J by 3 bases, with 13 bases between. The CDR3 is 15 amino acids. The CDR3 DNA is TGTGCCAGCAGCCAAGGGGAGATTTCGATCTACGAGCAGTACTTC. Protein: CASSQGEISIYEQYF.

CDR3 region: CASSQETGPHMGYEKLFF. The CDR3 nucleotides are TGTGCCAGCAGCCAAGAGACAGGGCCACATATGGGGTATGAAAAACTGTTTTTT. V gene TRBV14 combines with J gene TRBJ1-4, with 7 bases identical to TRBD1. Losses at the gene ends were 0 bases for V and 6 bases for J; bases not matched to a gene: 13. CDR1 and CDR2 from the germline V gene are SGHDN and FVKESK. This CDR3 contains 18 residues. Full variable domain (remainder filled in from reference TRBV14 and TRBJ1-4): EAGVTQFPSHSVIEKGQTVTLRCDPISGHDNLYWYRRVMGKEIKFLLHFVKESKQDESGMPNNRFLAERTGGTYSTLKVQPAELEDSGVYFCASSQETGPHMGYEKLFFGSGTQLSVL.

This sequence joins TRBV5-1 and TRBJ2-5, with 9 bases that match TRBD2. CDR1 is SGHRS and CDR2 is YFSETQ in the germline V gene. V gave up 4 bases and J gave up 5 bases; unmatched junction bases: 9. The CDR3 covers 15 residues. The CDR3 DNA follows: TGCGCCAGCAGCGATAGCGGGAGTGGTCCGGAGACCCAGTACTTC. Encoded protein: CASSDSGSGPETQYF. The entire variable domain, with the rest obtained from reference TRBV5-1 and TRBJ2-5, is as follows: KAGVTQTPRYLIKTRGQQVTLSCSPISGHRSVSWYQQTPGQGLQFLFEYFSETQRNKGNFPGRFSGRQFSNSRSEMNVSTLELGDSALYLCASSDSGSGPETQYFGPGTRLLVL.

V and J are TRBV19 and TRBJ1-3; TRBD1 matches 7 bases. The V and J ends lost 7 bases and 4 bases, in that order; junction bases with no gene match: 7. CDR3 length: 14 residues. Germline V CDR1 and CDR2: LNHDA, SQIVND (reference sequence). For the CDR3, the DNA is TGTGCCAGTATCGAGACAGGGTCCGGAAACACCATATATTTT. Translating it yields CASIETGSGNTIYF.

This chain connects TRBV7-3 to TRBJ2-5, with D possibly TRBD2 on 5 matching bases. Germline loops: CDR1 SGHTA, CDR2 FQGTGA. The V and J ends lost 5 bases and 5 bases respectively, with 12 bases between them. The CDR3 sequence is 13 residues long. CDR3 in DNA: TGTGCCAGCAGCCCCACCGGGATGGAGACCCAGTACTTC. Residues: CASSPTGMETQYF.

The chain joins TRBV7-6 to TRBJ2-7, with 8 bases that match TRBD2. From germline, CDR1 is SGHVS and CDR2 FNYEAQ. J gave up 0 bases and V 5 bases, and 6 bases lay outside the gene matches. The CDR3 contains 15 residues. CDR3 bases: TGTGCCAGCAGCCGAACTAGCGGAAGCTCCTACGAGCAGTACTTC. Its protein is CASSRTSGSSYEQYF.

The chain is built from TRBV7-9 and TRBJ1-6; D is unclear. The CDR3 sequence is 12 residues long. Deletions cut 1 base from V and 9 bases from J, with 4 bases between. The V gene's germline CDR1 is SEHNR and CDR2 FQNEAQ (reference sequence). The CDR3 sequence is CASSLGLSPLHF. The CDR3 region has the DNA TGTGCCAGCAGCTTAGGACTTTCACCCCTCCACTTT.

This chain joins TRBV14 and TRBJ1-5, with D maybe TRBD1 (6 bases). V was pared by 7 bases and J by 2 bases, with 9 bases between. The germline gives CDR1 SGHDN, CDR2 FVKESK. The CDR3 spans 13 residues. For the CDR3, the DNA is TGTGCCAGCACAGGGGCCGGCAATCAGCCCCAGCATTTT. Its protein is CASTGAGNQPQHF.

On this clone itself: A junction boundary mismatches the germline segment, possibly from a read error. J is TRBJ1-1 and V is TRBV14; unclear D gene. The CDR3 extends over 15 amino acids. Per the germline V gene, CDR1 is SGHDN and CDR2 is FVKESK. The CDR3 sequence: CASSQVRGKNAEAFF. For the CDR3, the DNA is TGTGCCAGCAGCCAAGTCCGAGGGAAGAACGCTGAAGCTTTCTTT.

V usage is TRBV6-2 or TRBV6-3 and J usage is TRBJ2-7, with TRBD1 identical over 11 bases. Germline loops: CDR1 MNHEY, CDR2 SVGEGT. V gave up 6 bases and J gave up 2 bases; unmatched junction bases: 6. This CDR3 is built from 15 residues. CDR3 DNA: TGTGCCAGCAGCACACCGGGACAGGGGGCCTACGAGCAGTACTTC. This gives the protein CASSTPGQGAYEQYF.

With respect to this clone: This same CDR3 is encoded by further DNA sequences in the sample. The chain is built from TRBV19 and TRBJ1-1; 7 nucleotides line up with TRBD1. The CDR3 is 15 amino acids. CDR1 and CDR2 (germline): LNHDA, SQIVND (reference sequence). V dropped 5 bases and J dropped 5; count of bases not matched to a gene: 11. The DNA of the CDR3 is TGTGCCAGTAGTTTCAGACAGGGTCAACGTACTGAAGCTTTCTTT. It encodes CASSFRQGQRTEAFF.

V and J are TRBV2 and TRBJ2-7; D is possibly TRBD2 (5 bases). The CDR3 sequence is 14 residues long. V lost 5 bases and J 2 bases, leaving 13 bases between the germline ends. From germline, CDR1 is SNHLY and CDR2 FYNNEI. Here the CDR3 reads CASSYTSPPYEQYF. The CDR3 DNA sequence: TGTGCCAGCAGTTACACTAGTCCTCCCTACGAGCAGTACTTC. Based on the CDR3 plus reference TRBV2 and TRBJ2-7, the full variable domain is EPEVTQTPSHQVTQMGQEVILRCVPISNHLYFYWYRQILGQKVEFLVSFYNNEISEKSEIFDDQFSVERPDGSNFTLKIRSTKLEDSAMYFCASSYTSPPYEQYFGPGTRLTVT.

The gene calls are TRBV7-2 and TRBJ2-1; TRBD2 matches 14 bases. V lost 1 base and J lost 11; bases outside the gene matches: 1. This CDR3 has 14 amino acids. Germline lookup yields CDR1 SGHTA and CDR2 FQGNSA. The CDR3 region has the DNA TGTGCCAGCAGCTTAGGACTAGCGGGAGGGAAGCAGTTCTTC. Its protein is CASSLGLAGGKQFF.

J is TRBJ1-6 and V is TRBV7-9, with D possibly matching TRBD1 (6 bases). This CDR3 region has 15 residues. Germline assignment: CDR1 SEHNR and CDR2 FQNEAQ (reference sequence). The ends were cut back, 5 bases at V and 7 bases at J, with 15 bases in the middle. The DNA for the CDR3 is TGTGCCAGCAGCGCCCCCCGACAGGAGAATTCACCCCTCCACTTT. It yields the protein CASSAPRQENSPLHF.

In DNA, the CDR3 is TGTGCCAGCAGTTTAGTGATCCAGTCCTATGGCTACACCTTC. Its translation: CASSLVIQSYGYTF. J is TRBJ1-2 and V is TRBV28, with D unclear. Germline V gene data show CDR1 as MDHEN and CDR2 as SYDVKM. The CDR3 loop spans 14 amino acids. Trimming removed 2 bases from V and 4 bases from J, with 11 bases in between.

V usage is TRBV11-2 and J usage is TRBJ2-7, with D perhaps TRBD2 (5 bases). Germline assignment: CDR1 SGHAT and CDR2 FQNNGV. The CDR3 consists of 10 residues. Trimming cost V 4 bases and J 10 bases, with 8 bases left between them. The CDR3 DNA reads TGTGCCAGCAGCTCGGGGATCCAGTACTTC. Amino acids: CASSSGIQYF.

The chain is built from TRBV25-1 and TRBJ1-1; 8 bases are a match to TRBD1. Germline assignment: CDR1 MGHDK and CDR2 SYGVNS. The CDR3 length is 15 residues. V lost 7 bases and J lost 4; bases outside the gene matches: 11. The DNA for the CDR3 is TGTGCCAGCACCCCGGCAGGGGGCGCGTTCACTGAAGCTTTCTTT. It encodes CASTPAGGAFTEAFF.

This clone was seen only once. V gene TRBV5-4 combines with J gene TRBJ2-7; 7 bases line up with TRBD2. The CDR3 consists of 14 residues. The germline gives CDR1 SGHNT, CDR2 YYREEE (reference sequence). The trim removed 4 bases at V and 2 bases at J, leaving 6 bases unmatched. The CDR3 coding sequence is TGTGCCAGCAGCGGAGCTAGCGGCGCCTACGAGCAGTACTTC. This encodes CASSGASGAYEQYF. The whole variable domain, filled in from reference TRBV5-4 and TRBJ2-7, reads ETGVTQSPTHLIKTRGQQVTLRCSSQSGHNTVSWYQQALGQGPQFIFQYYREEENGRGNFPPRFSGLQFPNYSSELNVNALELDDSALYLCASSGASGAYEQYFGPGTRLTVT.

The chain couples TRBV2 to TRBJ2-3, with D uncertain. Between the trimmed V and J ends, which lost 7 bases and 2 bases, there was a span of 7 bases. The CDR3 spans 12 residues. Germline loops: CDR1 SNHLY, CDR2 FYNNEI. CDR3 sequence: CASTQSTDTQYF. The CDR3 nucleotides read TGTGCCAGCACACAGTCCACAGATACGCAGTATTTT.

This clone was seen only a few times. This chain links TRBV28 with TRBJ1-2; 12 bases match TRBD1. J gave up 0 bases and V 7 bases, and 12 bases lay outside the gene matches. CDR1 and CDR2 from the germline V gene are MDHEN and SYDVKM. The CDR3 runs to 18 residues. The CDR3 DNA follows: TGTGCCAGCACCATGGGGGGGACAGGGGGCCCGACTAACTATGGCTACACCTTC. Its translation is CASTMGGTGGPTNYGYTF.

The chain combines TRBV5-1 with TRBJ2-3; 7 bases match TRBD1. Unmatched junction bases numbered 11, after V lost 5 bases and J lost 2 bases. Germline values: CDR1 SGHRS, CDR2 YFSETQ. The CDR3 runs to 16 residues. CDR3 nucleotides: TGCGCCAGCAGTTTTACAGGGGCCTTAAACACAGATACGCAGTATTTT. As protein: CASSFTGALNTDTQYF.